This TCR beta chain derives from a study of CD8 T cells in ankylosing spondylitis. The study's findings and limits: A CD8+ phenotype characterized the disease-linked clones, which were relatively rare in peripheral blood. Earlier literature documents some of the motif variants in reactive arthritis synovial fluid and blood. Matched ankylosing spondylitis synovial fluid reportedly showed significant enrichment of disease-linked clones. Ankylosing spondylitis blood seemed to carry a telltale TCR beta motif made of fewer than 10 highly homologous variants.

This clonotype was counted only a few times. Its target is unknown. This CDR3 region has 15 residues. Between the trimmed V and J ends, which lost 1 base and 3 bases, there was a span of 12 bases. CDR1 is SSHAT, CDR2 FNYEAQ, per germline (reference sequence). Researchers built TCR beta libraries using quantitative 5'-RACE with molecular barcodes. One entry per CDR3 protein results from TCRdb running MiXCR on the 5' RACE reads. In the table there are fewer than 450,000 distinct CDR3 sequences, 17% of which are singletons. The chain is built from TRBV7-7 and TRBJ2-5; D is possibly TRBD2 (5 bases). This sequence originates from a male donor with ankylosing spondylitis. Source material: blood, either unsorted or a sorted T cell fraction (not recorded which). This chain's CDR3 is CASSLGREREETQYF. DNA for the CDR3: TGTGCCAGCAGCTTAGGCAGAGAGAGGGAAGAGACCCAGTACTTC.